Listed here are 20 T cell receptor beta chains from one sample, sequenced in a study of blood T cells in healthy people across ages. The use of a sample-barcoded 5' primer and a J-beta primer mix characterized a second PCR of 7 to 11 cycles. TCRdb called the 5' RACE reads again in MiXCR, with one record for every CDR3 protein. The data contain about 1.1 million distinct CDR3 sequences, more than 30% of them seen just once; the ten biggest clones take up about 12%. Sequenced: blood. These receptors all come from a man younger than 35 in good health.

The chain couples TRBV30 to TRBJ1-2; 7 bases match TRBD1. The CDR3 covers 12 residues. J was trimmed by 8 bases and V by 1 base; bases with no gene match: 4. The germline V gene has CDR1 GTSNPN and CDR2 SVGIG (reference sequence). CDR3 residues: CAWSATTGGYTF. The CDR3, as DNA: TGTGCCTGGAGTGCTACGACAGGGGGCTACACCTTC.

Written as DNA, the CDR3 is TGCAGTGCTAGCTTGGTGAGCACTGAAGCTTTCTTT. Translating it yields CSASLVSTEAFF. V gene TRBV20-1 combines with J gene TRBJ1-1; no clear D gene. V was shortened by 3 bases and J by 4 bases, with 9 bases between the two germline ends. Germline V gives CDR1 DFQATT, CDR2 SNEGSKA (reference sequence). CDR3 length: 12 amino acids.

The V and J genes are TRBV6-5 and TRBJ1-6; 7 nucleotides match TRBD1. The CDR3 is 15 residues long. In germline, CDR1 is MNHEY, CDR2 SVGAGI. The V and J ends lost 0 bases and 4 bases, in that order; junction bases with no gene match: 0. This CDR3 reads CASSYSTGYNSPLHF. The CDR3 DNA reads as TGTGCCAGCAGTTACTCGACAGGGTATAATTCACCCCTCCACTTT.

The sample holds a few counts of this clonotype. The V call is TRBV7-2, the J call TRBJ1-5, with 9 nucleotides matching TRBD1. The CDR3 has 15 amino acids. Trimming removed 1 base from V and 6 bases from J; junction bases left unmatched: 4. Germline V gives CDR1 SGHTA, CDR2 FQGNSA. The CDR3 here is CASSLESTGGQPQHF. DNA for the CDR3: TGTGCCAGCAGCTTAGAGTCGACAGGGGGTCAGCCCCAGCATTTT.

The chain joins TRBV27 to TRBJ2-6, with TRBD1 matching 7 bases. CDR3 size: 13 residues. Looked up from germline, CDR1 is MNHEY and CDR2 is SMNVEV (reference sequence). J gave up 11 bases and V 6 bases, and 7 bases lay outside the gene matches. As DNA, the CDR3 is TGTGCCAGCAGCCCAGGGGGAGAGTACGTCCTGACTTTC. This codes for CASSPGGEYVLTF.

This chain joins TRBV4-3 and TRBJ2-5; TRBD1 matches 7 bases. J lost 11 bases, V lost 0 bases, and 12 bases had no gene match. The CDR3 extends over 15 amino acids. Germline V gene lookup returns CDR1 LGHNA and CDR2 YSLEER. The CDR3 DNA sequence: TGCGCCAGCAGCCAAGATAGAGGGGGCAAGGGGGAGCAGTACTTC. This encodes CASSQDRGGKGEQYF.

The chain is built from TRBV9 and TRBJ1-4; TRBD1 matches at 8 bases. The germline V gene has CDR1 SGDLS and CDR2 YYNGEE. Trimming at V came to 3 bases and at J to 4 bases, leaving 14 bases not matched to a gene. The CDR3 has 18 amino acids. CDR3 sequence reads: CASSAGTGQVSVNEKLFF. CDR3 coding DNA: TGTGCCAGCAGCGCGGGGACAGGACAGGTGTCGGTTAATGAAAAACTGTTTTTT. The full variable domain, with the rest looked up from reference TRBV9 and TRBJ1-4, is DSGVTQTPKHLITATGQRVTLRCSPRSGDLSVYWYQQSLDQGLQFLIQYYNGEERAKGNILERFSAQQFPDLHSELNLSSLELGDSALYFCASSAGTGQVSVNEKLFFGSGTQLSVL.

This clonotype was seen just once. V gene TRBV9 combines with J gene TRBJ1-5; no firm D call. Germline V gene sequence: CDR1 SGDLS, CDR2 YYNGEE. The CDR3 length is 15 residues. Trimming took 1 base from V and 5 from J, leaving 13 bases between them. CDR3 DNA: TGTGCCAGCAGCGTAAGTGTTCTGCTGGATCAGCCCCAGCATTTT. This gives the protein CASSVSVLLDQPQHF.

The chain combines TRBV15 with TRBJ1-6; D remains ambiguous. Between the trimmed V and J ends, which lost 3 bases and 2 bases, there was a span of 8 bases. Germline V gene sequence: CDR1 LNHNV, CDR2 YYDKDF (reference sequence). The CDR3 totals 15 residues. CDR3 sequence (DNA): TGTGCCACCAGCAGTTTCAGCACCTATAATTCACCCCTCCACTTT. Amino acid sequence: CATSSFSTYNSPLHF.

About this clonotype: Since a much larger clone is just one base distant, this may be a read error. V is TRBV12-3 or TRBV12-4 and J is TRBJ2-7, with D possibly being TRBD2 (5 bases). The CDR3 length is 14 residues. The DNA of the CDR3 is TGTGCCGGCAGTTTAGGAGGTCCAAATTACGAGCAGTACTTC. Protein: CAGSLGGPNYEQYF.

This chain uses TRBV10-3 with TRBJ1-2, with D unclear. The CDR3 extends over 14 amino acids. Looked up from germline, CDR1 is ENHRY and CDR2 is SYGVKD. V was clipped by 2 bases and J by 0 bases, with 7 bases between them. CDR3 nucleotides: TGTGCCATCAGTGAGGGTTGGGCTAACTATGGCTACACCTTC. It yields the protein CAISEGWANYGYTF.

The rearrangement joins TRBV29-1 to TRBJ2-1; 7 bases line up with TRBD2. With the DNA end fitting TRBJ2-7 better, the J assignment may be wrong. The germline V gene has CDR1 SQVTM and CDR2 ANQGSEA. The CDR3 is 14 amino acids. The CDR3 DNA reads as TGCAGCGTTGATGGGAGGGGCTCCTACAATGAGCAGTACTTC. Translated, it gives CSVDGRGSYNEQYF.

This sequence joins TRBV9 and TRBJ1-3, with D unresolved. Germline V lookup: CDR1 SGDLS, CDR2 YYNGEE. V lost 0 bases and J lost 0, with 7 bases in between. CDR3 length: 15 amino acids. The CDR3 sequence: CASSVGSTSGNTIYF. As DNA, the CDR3 is TGTGCCAGCAGCGTAGGGTCGACCTCTGGAAACACCATATATTTT.

V is TRBV7-2 and J is TRBJ2-5; a possible D gene is TRBD2 (6 bases). CDR1 SGHTA and CDR2 FQGNSA come from the germline V gene. CDR3 length equals 14 residues. The V end lost 1 base, the J end lost 11 bases, and 17 bases lay between the germline ends. In DNA form, the CDR3 reads TGTGCCAGCAGCTTAGGGCTAGCGTACAATGAGCAGTACTTC. This sequence encodes CASSLGLAYNEQYF.

DNA for the CDR3: TGTGCCAGCAGCACCCAGACCACCACAGATACGCAGTATTTT. It specifies CASSTQTTTDTQYF. The chain joins TRBV12-3 or TRBV12-4 to TRBJ2-3, with unresolved D. The V gene lost 6 bases and the J gene lost 2 bases, with 12 bases spanning the gap. There are 14 residues in the CDR3.

In its sample, this clonotype was seen once. The V gene is TRBV6-5, the J gene TRBJ2-7; D gene unclear. The CDR3 totals 16 residues. Deletions cut 6 bases from V and 2 bases from J, with 20 bases between. The germline V gene has CDR1 MNHEY and CDR2 SVGAGI. CDR3 in DNA: TGTGCCAGCAGAGGTACTCTTGGGATATCACCCTACGAGCAGTACTTC. Amino acids: CASRGTLGISPYEQYF.

This clonotype was seen only once. One end of the junction varies from germline; a read error may be responsible. The chain joins TRBV11-2 to TRBJ2-1, with D unclear. The CDR3 spans 18 residues. Germline V gene sequence: CDR1 SGHAT, CDR2 FQNNGV. CDR3 coding DNA: TGTACCAGCAGCTTCCCTTTTGCCCTCAAACGGGCCTACAATGAGCAGTTCTTC. Protein product: CTSSFPFALKRAYNEQFF.

The chain is built from TRBV20-1 and TRBJ2-2, with D uncertain. V lost 5 bases to trimming and J lost 1 base, with 11 bases between them. Germline V gene data show CDR1 as DFQATT and CDR2 as SNEGSKA (reference sequence). CDR3 length: 14 amino acids. CDR3 in DNA: TGCAGTGCTTCTCCGACGGGGAACACCGGGGAGCTGTTTTTT. It is translated as CSASPTGNTGELFF.

This clonotype was picked up many times. The chain is built from TRBV7-9 and TRBJ1-1, with a weak D call TRBD1 (6 bases). Germline CDR1 and CDR2: SEHNR and FQNEAQ (reference sequence). V was shortened by 10 bases and J by 2 bases, with 14 bases between the two germline ends. The CDR3 loop spans 13 amino acids. The CDR3 is CATSQGYNTEAFF. CDR3 DNA: TGTGCCACATCACAGGGATACAACACTGAAGCTTTCTTT.

There are a few counts of this clonotype. The chain carries TRBV27 and TRBJ2-1, with 8 bases that match TRBD2. After removal of 2 bases from V and 7 bases from J, the junction contained 10 bases not matched to a gene. CDR1 and CDR2 (germline): MNHEY, SMNVEV (reference sequence). The length of the CDR3 is 16 residues. Written as DNA, the CDR3 is TGTGCCAGCAGTTTAGAGCCGGGGGGGCCGGGTAATGAGCAGTTCTTC. This codes for CASSLEPGGPGNEQFF.